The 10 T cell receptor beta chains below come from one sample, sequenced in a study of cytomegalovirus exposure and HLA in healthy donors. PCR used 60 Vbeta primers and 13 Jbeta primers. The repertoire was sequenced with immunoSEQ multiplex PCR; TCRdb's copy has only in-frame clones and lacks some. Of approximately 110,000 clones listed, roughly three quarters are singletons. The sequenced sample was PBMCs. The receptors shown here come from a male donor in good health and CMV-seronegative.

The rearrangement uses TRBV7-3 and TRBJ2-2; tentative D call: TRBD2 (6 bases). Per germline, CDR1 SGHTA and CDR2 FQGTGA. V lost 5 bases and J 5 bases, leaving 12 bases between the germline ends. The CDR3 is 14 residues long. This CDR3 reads CASSRRGRTGELFF. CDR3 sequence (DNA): TGTGCCAGCAGCCGGAGGGGAAGAACCGGGGAGCTGTTTTTT.

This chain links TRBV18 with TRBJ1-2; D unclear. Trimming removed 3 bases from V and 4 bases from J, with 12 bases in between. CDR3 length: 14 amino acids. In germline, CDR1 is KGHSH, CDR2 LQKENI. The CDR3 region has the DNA TGTGCCAGCTCACCCGAGCCGGGAAGCTATGGCTACACCTTC. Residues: CASSPEPGSYGYTF.

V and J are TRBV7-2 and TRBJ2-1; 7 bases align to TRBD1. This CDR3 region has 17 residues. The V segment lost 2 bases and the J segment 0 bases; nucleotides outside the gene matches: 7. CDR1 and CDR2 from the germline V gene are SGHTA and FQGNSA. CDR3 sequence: CASSLFGQAYSYNEQFF. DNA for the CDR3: TGTGCCAGCAGCTTATTCGGACAGGCTTACTCCTACAATGAGCAGTTCTTC.

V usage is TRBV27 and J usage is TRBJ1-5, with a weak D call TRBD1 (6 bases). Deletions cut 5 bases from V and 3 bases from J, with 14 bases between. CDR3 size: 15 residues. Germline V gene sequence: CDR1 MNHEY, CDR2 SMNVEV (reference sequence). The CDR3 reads CASSPQGLFNQPQHF. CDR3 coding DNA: TGTGCCAGCAGTCCCCAGGGGTTATTCAATCAGCCCCAGCATTTT.

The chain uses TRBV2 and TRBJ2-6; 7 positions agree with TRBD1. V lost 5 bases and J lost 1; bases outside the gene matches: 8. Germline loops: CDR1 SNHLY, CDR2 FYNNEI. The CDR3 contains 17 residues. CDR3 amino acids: CASSFDRVISGANVLTF. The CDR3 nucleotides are TGTGCCAGCAGTTTCGACAGGGTTATATCTGGGGCCAACGTCCTGACTTTC.

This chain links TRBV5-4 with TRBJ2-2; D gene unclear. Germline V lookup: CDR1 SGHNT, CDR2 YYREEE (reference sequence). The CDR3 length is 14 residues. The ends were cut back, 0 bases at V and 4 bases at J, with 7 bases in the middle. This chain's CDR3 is CASSLATSTGELFF. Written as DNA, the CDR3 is TGTGCCAGCAGCTTGGCCACTTCCACCGGGGAGCTGTTTTTT.

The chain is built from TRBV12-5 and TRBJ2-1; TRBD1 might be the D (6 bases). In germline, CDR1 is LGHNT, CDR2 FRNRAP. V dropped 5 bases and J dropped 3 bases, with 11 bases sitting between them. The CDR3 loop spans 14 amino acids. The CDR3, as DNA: TGTGCTAGTGGTACCGGACAGTACTACAATGAGCAGTTCTTC. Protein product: CASGTGQYYNEQFF.

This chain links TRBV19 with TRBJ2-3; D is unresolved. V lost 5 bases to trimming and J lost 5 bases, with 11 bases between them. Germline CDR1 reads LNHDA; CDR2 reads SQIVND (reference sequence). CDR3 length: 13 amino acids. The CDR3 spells CASSGLVVDTQYF. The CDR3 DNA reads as TGTGCCAGTAGTGGTCTAGTTGTAGATACGCAGTATTTT.

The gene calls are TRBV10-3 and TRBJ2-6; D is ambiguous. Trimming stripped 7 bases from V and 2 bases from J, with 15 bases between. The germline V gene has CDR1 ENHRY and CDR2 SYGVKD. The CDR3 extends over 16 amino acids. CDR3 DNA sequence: TGTGCCATCACCGTCGCGCTTCCACCTGGGGCCAACGTCCTGACTTTC. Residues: CAITVALPPGANVLTF.

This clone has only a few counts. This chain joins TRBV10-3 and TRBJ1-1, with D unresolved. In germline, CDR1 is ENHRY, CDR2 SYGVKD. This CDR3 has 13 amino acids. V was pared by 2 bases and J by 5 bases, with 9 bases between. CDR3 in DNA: TGTGCCATCAGTGAGGGGCAGCTAACTGAAGCTTTCTTT. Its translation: CAISEGQLTEAFF.